These 21 T cell receptor beta chains originate from one sample sequenced in a study of tumor-infiltrating lymphocytes in primary liver carcinoma. From around 530 ng of total RNA, TCR beta-specific cDNA was reverse-transcribed using a constant-region primer. ARM-PCR was slightly modified, and three nested multiplex PCR rounds with it gave rise to the TCR beta libraries. Use of TRBV1-TRBV30 forward primers with a C-beta reverse primer characterized the first two PCR rounds, which lasted about 10 cycles each. TCRdb re-called the multiplex PCR reads with MiXCR, one entry per CDR3 protein. The repertoire consists of about 300,000 distinct CDR3 sequences, with more than 55% occurring once and the leading ten covering roughly 8.6%. Blood RNA was derived from unsorted whole blood, and germline DNA was extracted too. The sample taken for sequencing was peripheral blood. The receptors originated from a man in his forties with primary liver carcinoma and hepatitis B virus infection.

The chain combines TRBV7-9 with TRBJ1-1; possible D gene TRBD1, 5 bases. The V end was cut by 6 bases, the J end by 7 bases, with 21 bases between. Germline CDR1 and CDR2: SEHNR and FQNEAQ (reference sequence). This CDR3 contains 15 residues. The CDR3: CASSRTWGTGGEAFF. CDR3 bases: TGTGCCAGCAGTCGGACATGGGGGACGGGGGGTGAAGCTTTCTTT.

This chain connects TRBV30 to TRBJ2-1, with 8 bases lining up with TRBD2. Germline lookup yields CDR1 GTSNPN and CDR2 SVGIG (reference sequence). The CDR3 consists of 16 residues. The J segment lost 0 bases and the V segment lost 1 base, leaving 5 bases of the junction unmatched. CDR3 DNA sequence: TGTGCCTGGAGTGGGGAGCGGGAGTGCTCCTACAATGAGCAGTTCTTC. This sequence encodes CAWSGERECSYNEQFF.

About this clonotype: A much more abundant neighbour one base away suggests this may be a read error. The chain has TRBV6-2 or TRBV6-3 and TRBJ2-3, with TRBD1 as a possible D gene (6 bases). The CDR3 spans 14 residues. In germline, CDR1 is MNHEY, CDR2 SVGEGT. The CDR3 nucleotides read TGTGCCAGCATTAGTCGGACAGCCACAGATACGCAGTGTTTT. This translates into CASISRTATDTQCF.

Worth noting for this clonotype: A read error may explain this, as a much larger clone is one base away. The chain has TRBV6-5 and TRBJ1-1, with D unresolved. This CDR3 is built from 14 residues. Germline V gene lookup returns CDR1 MNHEY and CDR2 SVGAGI. In nucleotides, the CDR3 is TGTGCCAACAGTTACTCTGAGGGCGGCACTGAAGCTTTCTTT. It codes for CANSYSEGGTEAFF.

The chain links TRBV6-1 to TRBJ2-1; D is perhaps TRBD1 (5 bases). The germline V gene has CDR1 MNHNS and CDR2 SASEGT. V lost 10 bases, J lost 9 bases, and 28 bases lay in between. There are 16 residues in the CDR3. CDR3 loop: CANAARLANLQGEQFF. DNA for the CDR3: TGTGCCAACGCCGCACGATTAGCTAACCTTCAGGGTGAGCAGTTCTTC.

Regarding this clonotype: This may be a read error: a much more frequent sequence differs by one nucleotide. The genes are TRBV6-5 and TRBJ1-5, with D maybe TRBD1 (6 bases). The germline CDR1 and CDR2 sequences are MNHEY and SVGAGI. Between the trimmed V and J ends, which lost 0 bases and 5 bases, there was a span of 11 bases. This CDR3 has 15 amino acids. The CDR3 DNA sequence: TGTGCCAGCAGTTACTCGGGCGGGGGGCATCAGCCCCAGCATTTT. This codes for CASSYSGGGHQPQHF.

This clonotype was detected ten times or more. The chain has TRBV6-2 or TRBV6-3 and TRBJ2-7, with TRBD2 as a possible D gene (5 bases). Germline V lookup: CDR1 MNHEY, CDR2 SVGEGT. V lost 2 bases to trimming and J lost 7 bases, with 15 bases between them. This CDR3 is 14 amino acids long. The DNA for the CDR3 is TGTGCCAGCAGTTACGCTAGCCCCACCTCAGAGCAGTACTTC. Translation gives CASSYASPTSEQYF.

A word on this clonotype: One end of the junction does not line up with germline, which may come from a read error. The V and J genes are TRBV11-2 and TRBJ2-1; maybe TRBD2 (5 bases). The CDR3 runs 13 residues. Looked up from germline, CDR1 is SGHAT and CDR2 is FQNNGV. The CDR3 sequence: CASSSRSGTEEFF. The DNA of the CDR3 is TGTGCCAGCAGCTCCCGGAGCGGTACTGAGGAGTTCTTT.

This clonotype was picked up many times. The chain has TRBV12-3 or TRBV12-4 and TRBJ2-5, with a tentative D call TRBD2 (6 bases). Trimming took 4 bases from V and 3 from J, leaving 18 bases between them. The CDR3 is made up of 16 amino acids. The DNA of the CDR3 is TGTGCCAGCAGTTATGGGGAATTTGGCGGGGAAGAGACCCAGTACTTC. Encoded protein: CASSYGEFGGEETQYF.

As to this clonotype: Just one base apart from a much larger clone, this may be a read error. The V gene is TRBV4-3, the J gene TRBJ2-7; a weak D match, TRBD2 (5 bases). The CDR3 is made up of 15 amino acids. Germline CDR1 reads LGHNA; CDR2 reads YSLEER. CDR3 sequence reads: CASSRPNRRTYERYF. The DNA for the CDR3 is TGCGCCAGCAGCCGGCCGAATCGGAGGACCTACGAGCGGTACTTC.

V gene TRBV5-6 combines with J gene TRBJ2-5, with D possibly matching TRBD1 (6 bases). Trimming took 2 bases from V and 0 from J, leaving 8 bases between them. The CDR3 covers 14 residues. Germline V gene data show CDR1 as SGHDT and CDR2 as YYEEEE. This CDR3 reads CASSLDRNQETQYF. DNA of the CDR3: TGTGCCAGCAGCTTAGACAGGAACCAAGAGACCCAGTACTTC.

As concerns this clonotype: A much larger clone sits a single nucleotide away, making a read error possible. The chain recombines TRBV6-6 with TRBJ2-1, with D perhaps assigned TRBD1 or TRBD2 (5 bases each). Germline V lookup: CDR1 MNHNY, CDR2 SVGAGI (reference sequence). The CDR3 consists of 12 residues. The CDR3 is CVTRDADNEQFF. The CDR3 nucleotides are TGTGTCACCCGGGACGCCGACAATGAGCAGTTCTTC.

This clonotype was detected many times. J is TRBJ2-7 and V is TRBV6-6; 11 positions agree with TRBD2. The CDR3 is 16 amino acids. In germline, CDR1 is MNHNY, CDR2 SVGAGI (reference sequence). Trimming removed 5 bases from V and 1 base from J; junction bases left unmatched: 7. The CDR3 DNA reads TGTGCCAGCAGTCGGGCTAGCGGGAGGTTGTCCTACGAGCAGTACTTC. Its protein is CASSRASGRLSYEQYF.

The chain joins TRBV11-2 to TRBJ2-7; TRBD2 is a possible D gene (7 bases). Trimming cost V 8 bases and J 2 bases, with 22 bases left between them. The CDR3 is 16 residues long. Germline CDR1 reads SGHAT; CDR2 reads FQNNGV. CDR3: CASGPGRGRATYEQYF. In DNA, the CDR3 is TGTGCCAGCGGCCCAGGGCGGGGGCGAGCCACCTACGAGCAGTACTTC. The full variable domain, in which reference TRBV11-2 and TRBJ2-7 provide the parts outside the CDR3, is EAGVAQSPRYKIIEKRQSVAFWCNPISGHATLYWYQQILGQGPKLLIQFQNNGVVDDSQLPKDRFSAERLKGVDSTLKIQPAKLEDSAVYLCASGPGRGRATYEQYFGPGTRLTVT.

Many counts were recorded for this clonotype. This chain links TRBV4-3 with TRBJ2-7, with TRBD1 as a possible D gene (6 bases). V was shortened by 0 bases and J by 4 bases, with 25 bases between the two germline ends. The germline CDR1 and CDR2 sequences are LGHNA and YSLEER. This CDR3 spans 19 amino acids. CDR3 in amino acids: CASSQEDPPHRAGSYEQYF. The CDR3 DNA follows: TGCGCCAGCAGCCAAGAGGATCCCCCCCACAGGGCCGGTTCTTACGAGCAGTACTTC.

In its sample, this clonotype was seen once. The junction departs from the called germline gene at one end, perhaps through a read error. The chain is built from TRBV11-1 and TRBJ2-7; weak D call: TRBD2 (6 bases). The CDR3 is 15 residues long. Germline V CDR1 and CDR2: SGHAT, FQDESV (reference sequence). The CDR3 sequence: CASSLTGSGEYELYF. Here the CDR3 DNA reads TGTGCCAGCAGTTTAACGGGATCGGGAGAATACGAGCTGTACTTC.

About this clonotype itself: A much larger clone is a single base away; this may be a read error. The V call is TRBV6-2 or TRBV6-3, the J call TRBJ1-2; D call uncertain. V was cut by 2 bases and J by 4 bases, with 5 bases left in between. The CDR3 runs 12 residues. Germline CDR1 and CDR2: MNHEY and SVGEGT. CDR3 protein: CASSYDGYGYTF. Here the CDR3 DNA reads TGTGCCAGCAGTTACGATGGCTATGGCTACACCTTC.

This clonotype was counted once. This could be a read error, since a much larger clone is one nucleotide away. This chain uses TRBV29-1 with TRBJ1-2, with unresolved D. CDR1 is SQVTM and CDR2 is ANQGSEA in the germline V gene. With 4 bases removed from V and 7 bases from J, the gap between germline ends came to 16 bases. CDR3 length equals 13 residues. CDR3 nucleotide sequence: TGCAGCGTTGGGGGTACCCGGATTGGTGGCTACACCTTC. Translation gives CSVGGTRIGGYTF.

This chain uses TRBV11-2 with TRBJ2-5; TRBD2 matches 7 bases. The germline V gene has CDR1 SGHAT and CDR2 FQNNGV. After removal of 3 bases from V and 4 bases from J, the junction contained 8 bases not matched to a gene. This CDR3 has 15 amino acids. As DNA, the CDR3 is TGTGCCAGCAGCTTGGGACTACGAAACGGAGAGACCCAGTACTTC. It translates to CASSLGLRNGETQYF.

In regard to this clonotype: The CDR3 ends on some other residue instead of the conserved phenylalanine or tryptophan, so this is likely a read error. V is TRBV12-3 or TRBV12-4 and J is TRBJ2-3, with 7 nucleotides matching TRBD1. The CDR3 contains 13 residues. V shed 11 bases and J 3 bases; nucleotides not matched to a gene: 8. This chain's CDR3 is CAAGQANTDTQYY. CDR3 bases: TGTGCCGCCGGACAGGCCAATACAGATACGCAGTATTAT.

Ten or more counts support this clonotype. The gene calls are TRBV4-2 and TRBJ2-7; TRBD2 aligns across 9 bases. CDR1 and CDR2 (germline): LGHNA, YNFKEQ. The CDR3 has 15 residues. V gave up 1 base and J gave up 6 bases; unmatched junction bases: 7. The CDR3 coding sequence is TGTGCCAGCAGCCAAGGGGTTAGCGGGAGCCGCGAGCAGTACTTC. Translating gives CASSQGVSGSREQYF.